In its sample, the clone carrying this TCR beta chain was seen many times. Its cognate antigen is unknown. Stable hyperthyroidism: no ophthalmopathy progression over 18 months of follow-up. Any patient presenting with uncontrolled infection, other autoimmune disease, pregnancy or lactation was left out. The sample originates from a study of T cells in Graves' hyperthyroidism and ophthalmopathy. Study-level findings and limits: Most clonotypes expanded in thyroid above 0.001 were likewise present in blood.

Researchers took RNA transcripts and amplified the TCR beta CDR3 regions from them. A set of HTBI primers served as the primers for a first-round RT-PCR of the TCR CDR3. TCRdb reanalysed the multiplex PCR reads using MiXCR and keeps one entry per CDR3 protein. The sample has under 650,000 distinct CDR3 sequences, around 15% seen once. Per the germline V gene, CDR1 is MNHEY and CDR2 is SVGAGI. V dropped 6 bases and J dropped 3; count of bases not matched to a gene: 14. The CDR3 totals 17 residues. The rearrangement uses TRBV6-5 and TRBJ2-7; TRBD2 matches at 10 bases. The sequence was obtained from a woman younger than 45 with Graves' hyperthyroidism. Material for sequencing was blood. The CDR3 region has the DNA TGTGCCAGCAGCTCCGGGACTAGCGCGACAGGGTTCTACGAGCAGTACTTC. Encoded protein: CASSSGTSATGFYEQYF.